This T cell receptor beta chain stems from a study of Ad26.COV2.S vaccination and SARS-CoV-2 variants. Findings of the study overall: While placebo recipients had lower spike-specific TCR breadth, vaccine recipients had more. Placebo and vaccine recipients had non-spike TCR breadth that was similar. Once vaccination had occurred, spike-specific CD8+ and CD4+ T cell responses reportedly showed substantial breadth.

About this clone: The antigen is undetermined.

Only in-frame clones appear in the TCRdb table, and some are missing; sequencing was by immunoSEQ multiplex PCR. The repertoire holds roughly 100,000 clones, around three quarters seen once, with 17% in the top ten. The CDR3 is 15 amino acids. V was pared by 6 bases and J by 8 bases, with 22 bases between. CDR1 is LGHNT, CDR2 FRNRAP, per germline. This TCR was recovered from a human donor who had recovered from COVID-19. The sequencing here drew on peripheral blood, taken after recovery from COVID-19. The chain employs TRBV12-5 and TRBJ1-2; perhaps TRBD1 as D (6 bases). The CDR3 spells CASGTGSPGFGGYTF. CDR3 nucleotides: TGTGCTAGTGGGACAGGATCCCCGGGCTTTGGGGGCTACACCTTC.